This T cell receptor (beta chain) was recorded in a study of blood T cell repertoires in COVID-19. The V gene lost 4 bases and the J gene lost 7 bases, with 20 bases spanning the gap. The germline V gene encodes CDR1 LNHDA and CDR2 SQIVND (reference sequence). This CDR3 comprises 16 residues. Participant reports of clinical history set cohort assignment. TCRdb's table, derived via immunoSEQ multiplex PCR, lists solely in-frame clones and lacks some. The sample has some 200,000 clones; roughly nine tenths are singletons. The rearrangement links TRBV19 to TRBJ1-5; perhaps TRBD1 as D (6 bases). Material: PBMCs or T cells enriched from blood (not recorded which). The sequence was obtained from a woman aged 25-40 years who had recovered from COVID-19. The CDR3 spells CASSTSELGGAQPQHF. Here the CDR3 DNA reads TGTGCCAGTAGTACGTCGGAGTTGGGGGGGGCCCAGCCCCAGCATTTT. Full variable domain (outside the CDR3, taken from reference TRBV19 and TRBJ1-5): DGGITQSPKYLFRKEGQNVTLSCEQNLNHDAMYWYRQDPGQGLRLIYYSQIVNDFQKGDIAEGYSVSREKKESFPLTVTSAQKNPTAFYLCASSTSELGGAQPQHFGDGTRLSIL.